This TCR beta chain was captured by sequencing in a study of human T cells and chemical hapten exposure. Study-level background: On the upper back, patch tests were applied with 0.01% DPC and read at 6 days. Minor volume differences among pooled libraries chiefly drove per-sample TCR yield variation.

The CDR3 totals 13 residues. Trimming shortened V by 2 bases and J by 4 bases, and 8 bases separated the two germline ends. Germline V lookup: CDR1 ENHRY, CDR2 SYGVKD. Time point: patch test 2, 6 weeks after DPC sensitization. The treatment was: therapeutic diphenylcyclopropenone sensitization with weekly scalp DPC. This clonotype came up many times. The study's library attached unique molecular identifiers to single cDNA molecules. A single record per CDR3 protein comes from TCRdb applying MiXCR to the RACE reads. The sample yields approximately 80,000 distinct CDR3 sequences, roughly a tenth seen once.

The clonotype comes from a woman in her twenties or thirties with alopecia areata. Some clones in this sample may be carry-over from other donors' samples. The specimen was whole blood, collected in connection with sensitization to the hapten diphenylcyclopropenone (DPC). The chain couples TRBV10-3 to TRBJ1-1; possibly TRBD1 for D (5 bases). The DNA for the CDR3 is TGTGCCATCAGTGAGATTGGGGGCACTGAAGCTTTCTTT. The encoded protein is CAISEIGGTEAFF.